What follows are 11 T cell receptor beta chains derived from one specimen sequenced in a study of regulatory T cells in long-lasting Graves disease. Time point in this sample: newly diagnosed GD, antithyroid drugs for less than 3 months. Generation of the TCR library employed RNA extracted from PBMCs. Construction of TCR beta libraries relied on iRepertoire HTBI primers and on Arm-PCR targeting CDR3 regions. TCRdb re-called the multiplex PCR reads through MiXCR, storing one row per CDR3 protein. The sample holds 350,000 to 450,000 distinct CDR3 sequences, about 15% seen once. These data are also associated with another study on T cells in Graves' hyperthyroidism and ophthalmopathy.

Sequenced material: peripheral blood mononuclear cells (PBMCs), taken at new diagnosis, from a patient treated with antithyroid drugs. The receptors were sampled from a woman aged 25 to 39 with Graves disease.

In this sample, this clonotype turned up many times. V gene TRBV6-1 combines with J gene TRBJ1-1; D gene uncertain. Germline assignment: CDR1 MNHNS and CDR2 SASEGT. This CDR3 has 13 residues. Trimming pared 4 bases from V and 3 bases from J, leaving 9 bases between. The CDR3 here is CASSVNKDTEAFF. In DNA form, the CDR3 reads TGTGCCAGCAGTGTGAATAAGGACACTGAAGCTTTCTTT.

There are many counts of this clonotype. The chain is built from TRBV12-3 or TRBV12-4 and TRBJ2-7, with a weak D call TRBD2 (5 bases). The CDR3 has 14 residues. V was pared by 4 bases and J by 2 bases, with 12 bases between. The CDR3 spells CASSSGSSTYEQYF. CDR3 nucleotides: TGTGCCAGCAGTTCGGGGAGCTCCACCTACGAGCAGTACTTC.

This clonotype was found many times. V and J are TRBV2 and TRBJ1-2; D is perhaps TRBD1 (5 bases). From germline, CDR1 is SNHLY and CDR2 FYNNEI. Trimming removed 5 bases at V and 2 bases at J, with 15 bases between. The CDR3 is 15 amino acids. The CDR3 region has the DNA TGTGCCAGCAGTATCCGGGACGGCTACAACTATGGCTACACCTTC. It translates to CASSIRDGYNYGYTF.

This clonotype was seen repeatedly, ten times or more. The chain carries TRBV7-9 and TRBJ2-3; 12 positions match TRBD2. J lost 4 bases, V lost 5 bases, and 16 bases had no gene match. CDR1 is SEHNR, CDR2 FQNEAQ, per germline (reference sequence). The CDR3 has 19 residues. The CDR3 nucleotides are TGTGCCAGCAGCCCGACGGGGATCCTAGCGGGAGGGTCGGCAGATACGCAGTATTTT. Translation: CASSPTGILAGGSADTQYF.

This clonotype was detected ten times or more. For the CDR3, the DNA is TGTGCCAGCAGTGGGCGTGCTGCACAAAGCACAGATACGCAGTATTTT. Translated, it gives CASSGRAAQSTDTQYF. The rearrangement links TRBV28 to TRBJ2-3, with D unresolved. The germline V gene has CDR1 MDHEN and CDR2 SYDVKM. The V end lost 5 bases, the J end lost 0 bases, and 15 bases lay between the germline ends. The CDR3 contains 16 residues.

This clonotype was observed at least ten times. CDR3 residues: CASSEAGWSMYEQYF. CDR3 nucleotide sequence: TGTGCCAGCAGTGAGGCCGGGTGGAGTATGTACGAGCAGTACTTC. V gene TRBV2 combines with J gene TRBJ2-7; D is undetermined. The CDR3 loop spans 15 amino acids. Trimming shortened V by 3 bases and J by 4 bases, and 16 bases separated the two germline ends. In germline, CDR1 is SNHLY, CDR2 FYNNEI.

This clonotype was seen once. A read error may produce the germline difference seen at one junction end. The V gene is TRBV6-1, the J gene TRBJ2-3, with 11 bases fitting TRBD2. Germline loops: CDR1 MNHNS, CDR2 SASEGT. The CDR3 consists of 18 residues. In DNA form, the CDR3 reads TGTGCCAACAGTCCCAGGACTAGCGGGTCCTACGCGGCAGATACGCAGTATTTT. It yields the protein CANSPRTSGSYAADTQYF.

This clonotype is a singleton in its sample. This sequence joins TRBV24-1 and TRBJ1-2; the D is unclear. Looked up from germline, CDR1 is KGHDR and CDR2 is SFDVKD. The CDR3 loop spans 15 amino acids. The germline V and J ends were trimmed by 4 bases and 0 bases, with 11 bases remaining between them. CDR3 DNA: TGTGCCACCAGTGACCCCGGGTCGTCTAACTATGGCTACACCTTC. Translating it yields CATSDPGSSNYGYTF.

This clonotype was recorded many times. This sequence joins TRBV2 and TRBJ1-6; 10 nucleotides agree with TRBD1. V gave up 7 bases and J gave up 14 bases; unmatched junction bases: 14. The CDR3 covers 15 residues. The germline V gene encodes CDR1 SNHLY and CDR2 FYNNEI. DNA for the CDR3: TGTGCCAGCAAACCGGGACAGGGGATATCAATCGCCCTCCACTTT. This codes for CASKPGQGISIALHF.

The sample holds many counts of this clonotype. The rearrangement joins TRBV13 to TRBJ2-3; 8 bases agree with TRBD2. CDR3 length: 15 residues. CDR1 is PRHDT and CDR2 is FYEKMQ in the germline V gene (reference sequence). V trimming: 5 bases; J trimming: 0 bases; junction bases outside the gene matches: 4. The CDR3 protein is CASSILAGSTDTQYF. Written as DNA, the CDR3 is TGTGCCAGCAGCATTCTAGCGGGCAGCACAGATACGCAGTATTTT.

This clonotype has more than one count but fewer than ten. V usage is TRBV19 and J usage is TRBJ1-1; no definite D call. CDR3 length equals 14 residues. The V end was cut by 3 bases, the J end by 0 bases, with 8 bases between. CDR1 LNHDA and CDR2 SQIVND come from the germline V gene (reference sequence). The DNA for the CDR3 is TGTGCCAGTAGTATGGAGGGTCTGAACACTGAAGCTTTCTTT. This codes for CASSMEGLNTEAFF.